This TCR beta chain was identified during a study of identical twins. Findings and limits, study-wide: Invariant MAIT and iNKT cells are populations that could partly confound zero-insertion analyses. The authors drew conclusions from cross-sectional statistical analysis rather than following the same donors. Insertion counts were lower in abundant cord blood beta clonotypes, a trend that memory repertoires did not show.

One entry per CDR3 protein results from TCRdb running MiXCR on the 5' RACE reads. There are more than 250,000 distinct CDR3 sequences in the sample; roughly 8.6% occur only once, and 2.1% lies in the top ten. Concerning this clonotype itself: Its antigen is not known. A much larger clone lies one base from this, so it may be a read error.

CDR3 length: 16 amino acids. These data are also associated with another study on yellow fever vaccine responses in identical twins.

The sample was memory (CD45RO+) T cells sorted from blood. This sequence was found in a woman aged 18-30 years in good health. This chain links TRBV12-3 or TRBV12-4 with TRBJ2-1; TRBD1 agrees at 8 bases. The CDR3 nucleotides read TGTGTCAGCAGCTCGGGACAGGCCGACGGGTGGGATGAGCAGTTCTTC. Its translation is CVSSSGQADGWDEQFF.